This paragraph covers one TCR beta chain sequence. This record comes from a study of shared clonotypes between healthy human individuals. Sequenced by immunoSEQ multiplex PCR; TCRdb stores in-frame clones only, minus some. The sample holds approximately 95,000 clones, 67% seen once. The V end lost 0 bases, the J end lost 8 bases, and 15 bases lay between the germline ends. Germline CDR1 SGHTA, CDR2 FQGNSA. The CDR3 totals 15 residues. This sequence originates from a man aged 25-45 years in good health. Sample: memory CD8+ T cells sorted from blood. This sample's subset: CD45RO+ cells pooled with CCR7-negative TemRA cells. This chain joins TRBV7-2 and TRBJ2-3; no clear D gene. In DNA form, the CDR3 reads TGTGCCAGCAGCTTAGCCTCACCTCAGTACGGTACGCAGTATTTT. Translating it yields CASSLASPQYGTQYF.